The 24 T cell receptor beta chains given below trace back to one sample, sequenced in a study of blood T cell repertoires in COVID-19. Clones were sequenced by immunoSEQ multiplex PCR, and TCRdb holds only the in-frame ones, with some missing. The data hold 150,000 or so clones, with roughly four fifths observed a single time. The sample comprised peripheral blood. Source of these receptors: a woman aged 55 to 70 with acute or convalescent COVID-19.

The gene calls are TRBV29-1 and TRBJ1-1; D ambiguous. The V and J ends lost 2 bases and 6 bases respectively, with 16 bases between them. Germline CDR1 and CDR2: SQVTM and ANQGSEA. CDR3 length: 14 amino acids. The CDR3 loop reads CSVEPPGRYAEAFF. The CDR3 coding sequence is TGCAGCGTTGAACCCCCCGGGAGGTACGCTGAAGCTTTCTTT.

Only one count was recorded for this clone. The chain is built from TRBV7-9 and TRBJ2-1; TRBD1 is a possible D gene (6 bases). Germline V lookup: CDR1 SEHNR, CDR2 FQNEAQ (reference sequence). The ends were cut back, 3 bases at V and 8 bases at J, with 20 bases in the middle. The CDR3 has 16 amino acids. The CDR3 DNA follows: TGTGCCAGCAGCTTCACGGAGACAGGATTAGTCTATGAGCAGTTCTTC. The encoded protein is CASSFTETGLVYEQFF.

This clone turned up a few times. This rearrangement joins TRBV2 to TRBJ2-2; D gene ambiguous. The V gene lost 7 bases and the J gene lost 1 base, with 4 bases spanning the gap. This CDR3 comprises 12 residues. Germline CDR1 and CDR2: SNHLY and FYNNEI. The CDR3 coding sequence is TGTGCCAGCAACAGGAACACCGGGGAGCTGTTTTTT. Translating gives CASNRNTGELFF.

The chain recombines TRBV7-2 with TRBJ1-5; a weak D match, TRBD1 (5 bases). Germline-derived CDR1 and CDR2 are SGHTA and FQGNSA. This CDR3 comprises 16 residues. V lost 3 bases and J lost 0, with 12 bases in between. CDR3 DNA sequence: TGTGCCAGCAGCTTCTACGACAGAAATAGCAATCAGCCCCAGCATTTT. This gives the protein CASSFYDRNSNQPQHF.

The chain has TRBV28 and TRBJ1-4; no clear D gene. V lost 3 bases and J 2 bases, leaving 7 bases between the germline ends. This CDR3 has 14 residues. Germline V gene sequence: CDR1 MDHEN, CDR2 SYDVKM. DNA of the CDR3: TGTGCCAGCAGTTTTAGATCGACTAATGAAAAACTGTTTTTT. Protein: CASSFRSTNEKLFF.

The V and J genes are TRBV27 and TRBJ1-5, with 7 bases identical to TRBD1. The CDR3 extends over 15 amino acids. Germline loops: CDR1 MNHEY, CDR2 SMNVEV (reference sequence). V lost 5 bases and J lost 5; bases outside the gene matches: 9. The CDR3, as DNA: TGTGCCAGCAGTCATACCTTCAGGGGGGATCAGCCCCAGCATTTT. Encoded protein: CASSHTFRGDQPQHF.

The rearrangement links TRBV9 to TRBJ1-1; D is unresolved. Trimming took off 0 bases at V and 2 bases at J, with 14 bases between the two ends. This CDR3 has 16 residues. From germline, CDR1 is SGDLS and CDR2 YYNGEE. This CDR3 reads CASSVGLNNRNTEAFF. CDR3 nucleotides: TGTGCCAGCAGCGTAGGATTAAACAATCGAAACACTGAAGCTTTCTTT. Full variable domain (outside the CDR3, taken from reference TRBV9 and TRBJ1-1): DSGVTQTPKHLITATGQRVTLRCSPRSGDLSVYWYQQSLDQGLQFLIQYYNGEERAKGNILERFSAQQFPDLHSELNLSSLELGDSALYFCASSVGLNNRNTEAFFGQGTRLTVV.

This sequence joins TRBV7-9 and TRBJ2-3; 8 positions match TRBD1. The CDR3 extends over 14 amino acids. Losses at the gene ends were 6 bases for V and 1 base for J; bases not matched to a gene: 3. The V gene's germline CDR1 is SEHNR and CDR2 FQNEAQ (reference sequence). CDR3 in amino acids: CASRQGARTDTQYF. DNA of the CDR3: TGTGCCAGCAGGCAGGGGGCGCGCACAGATACGCAGTATTTT.

This chain joins TRBV25-1 and TRBJ2-5, with TRBD2 identical over 16 bases. Germline CDR1 and CDR2: MGHDK and SYGVNS. CDR3 length equals 18 residues. V lost 5 bases to trimming and J lost 4 bases; unmatched junction nucleotides: 10. CDR3 region: CASSTGLAGGALRETQYF. The CDR3 DNA reads TGTGCCAGCAGTACGGGACTAGCGGGAGGGGCTTTGCGAGAGACCCAGTACTTC.

This sequence joins TRBV24-1 and TRBJ1-6; D is uncertain. Germline assignment: CDR1 KGHDR and CDR2 SFDVKD. CDR3 length: 14 amino acids. Trimming took off 3 bases at V and 4 bases at J, with 6 bases between the two ends. The CDR3 region is CATSDGPYNSPLHF. CDR3 nucleotide sequence: TGTGCCACCAGTGATGGCCCGTATAATTCACCCCTCCACTTT.

The chain recombines TRBV4-1 with TRBJ1-1; 8 positions match TRBD1. Germline trimming cut 1 base from V and 1 base from J; bases unmatched to any gene: 2. CDR3 length equals 15 residues. CDR1 and CDR2 from the germline V gene are MGHRA and YSYEKL. The CDR3 DNA reads TGCGCCAGCAGCCAAGTCGACAGGGGGAACACTGAAGCTTTCTTT. As protein: CASSQVDRGNTEAFF.

This clone was seen only once. CDR3 region: CATSDQTNYGYTF. The DNA for the CDR3 is TGTGCCACCAGTGATCAAACTAACTATGGCTACACCTTC. This rearrangement joins TRBV24-1 to TRBJ1-2; D gene uncertain. Per germline, CDR1 KGHDR and CDR2 SFDVKD. The CDR3 has 13 residues. Trimming removed 3 bases from V and 0 bases from J, with 4 bases in between.

Only one count was recorded for this clone. The junction shows a germline mismatch at one end, possibly a read error. The rearrangement uses TRBV20-1 and TRBJ1-1, with D perhaps matching TRBD1 (6 bases). The CDR3 loop spans 9 amino acids. Germline V CDR1 and CDR2: DFQATT, SNEGSKA (reference sequence). The chain's CDR3 is CSAAREGQF. Here the CDR3 DNA reads TGCAGTGCTGCCAGAGAGGGACAATTT.

The gene calls are TRBV13 and TRBJ1-3; 12 bases match TRBD1. Per the germline V gene, CDR1 is PRHDT and CDR2 is FYEKMQ (reference sequence). J lost 4 bases, V lost 4 bases, and 11 bases had no gene match. The CDR3 loop spans 18 amino acids. Here the CDR3 DNA reads TGTGCCAGCAGCTCCACCGGGACAGGGGGCGAGTTGGGAAACACCATATATTTT. As protein: CASSSTGTGGELGNTIYF.

This clone was seen only a few times. The rearrangement uses TRBV28 and TRBJ2-5; 10 nucleotides match TRBD1. V lost 7 bases to trimming and J lost 5 bases; unmatched junction nucleotides: 7. The V gene's germline CDR1 is MDHEN and CDR2 SYDVKM. The CDR3 totals 14 residues. CDR3 nucleotide sequence: TGTGCCAGCACTCCGACAGGGGGCGCGGAGACCCAGTACTTC. Translating it yields CASTPTGGAETQYF.

This chain joins TRBV24-1 and TRBJ1-5; no definite D call. V lost 9 bases and J lost 4, with 12 bases in between. CDR1 KGHDR and CDR2 SFDVKD come from the germline V gene. This CDR3 has 13 residues. DNA for the CDR3: TGTGCCACCGCTACCGACGGGAATCAGCCCCAGCATTTT. Its protein is CATATDGNQPQHF.

The table lists this clone with a few counts. The V call is TRBV11-3, the J call TRBJ2-1; a weak D match, TRBD2 (5 bases). V was shortened by 7 bases and J by 4 bases, with 17 bases between the two germline ends. This CDR3 spans 15 amino acids. Germline-derived CDR1 and CDR2 are SGHNT and YENEEA. CDR3: CASTKDSLGYNEQFF. As DNA, the CDR3 is TGTGCCAGCACCAAGGACTCTCTAGGTTACAATGAGCAGTTCTTC. The full variable domain, with the rest looked up from reference TRBV11-3 and TRBJ2-1, is EAGVVQSPRYKIIEKKQPVAFWCNPISGHNTLYWYLQNLGQGPELLIRYENEEAVDDSQLPKDRFSAERLKGVDSTLKIQPAELGDSAVYLCASTKDSLGYNEQFFGPGTRLTVL.

The V call is TRBV28, the J call TRBJ1-1; TRBD1 aligns across 7 bases. J was trimmed by 10 bases and V by 8 bases; bases with no gene match: 13. Germline assignment: CDR1 MDHEN and CDR2 SYDVKM. The length of the CDR3 is 13 residues. CDR3 residues: CASPKDRNVPAFF. The CDR3 DNA is TGTGCCAGCCCCAAGGACAGGAACGTGCCAGCTTTCTTT.

This clone was observed a handful of times. This sequence joins TRBV11-2 and TRBJ2-1; 10 bases fit TRBD2. The germline gives CDR1 SGHAT, CDR2 FQNNGV. J was trimmed by 9 bases and V by 1 base; bases with no gene match: 9. The CDR3 runs to 16 residues. The CDR3 DNA follows: TGTGCCAGCAGCTTAGTGGGTCTAGCGGGAGTCACTGAGCAGTTCTTC. Translating gives CASSLVGLAGVTEQFF.

This sequence joins TRBV7-9 and TRBJ2-3; 7 bases map to TRBD2. The CDR3 length is 16 residues. The J segment lost 4 bases and the V segment lost 1 base, leaving 8 bases of the junction unmatched. Germline V lookup: CDR1 SEHNR, CDR2 FQNEAQ (reference sequence). CDR3 nucleotide sequence: TGTGCCAGCAGCTTAGACGGCGGGAGAGGGGCAGATACGCAGTATTTT. It specifies CASSLDGGRGADTQYF.

The chain joins TRBV9 to TRBJ2-2, with 13 bases identical to TRBD2. The CDR3 contains 18 residues. In germline, CDR1 is SGDLS, CDR2 YYNGEE. V lost 0 bases, J lost 6 bases, and 8 bases stayed unmatched. CDR3 DNA sequence: TGTGCCAGCAGCGTAGCTGGAGGACTAGCGGGAGCATCCGGGGAGCTGTTTTTT. It codes for CASSVAGGLAGASGELFF.

The CDR3 region is CASSLRQGTFTYEQYF. For the CDR3, the DNA is TGTGCCAGCAGCTTACGGCAGGGAACATTTACCTACGAGCAGTACTTC. V and J are TRBV13 and TRBJ2-7, with TRBD1 as a possible D gene (5 bases). This CDR3 has 16 residues. CDR1 is PRHDT, CDR2 FYEKMQ, per germline (reference sequence). Trimming took off 2 bases at V and 2 bases at J, with 16 bases between the two ends.

V gene TRBV10-3 combines with J gene TRBJ2-1; 12 nucleotides line up with TRBD2. Germline V lookup: CDR1 ENHRY, CDR2 SYGVKD. The CDR3 runs 16 residues. V dropped 7 bases and J dropped 4; count of bases not matched to a gene: 8. The CDR3 protein is CAIKKGLAGPYNEQFF. The CDR3 DNA follows: TGTGCCATCAAGAAGGGACTAGCGGGCCCATACAATGAGCAGTTCTTC.

This chain uses TRBV9 with TRBJ1-3; unclear D gene. Germline CDR1 is SGDLS and CDR2 is YYNGEE. The CDR3 consists of 15 residues. V was trimmed by 0 bases and J by 3 bases, leaving 10 bases between them. CDR3 amino acids: CASSVASQIGNTIYF. CDR3 DNA: TGTGCCAGCAGCGTAGCATCACAGATTGGAAACACCATATATTTT.